This passage covers 5 T cell receptor beta chains from one sample sequenced in a study of identical twins (dated by TCRdb to 2015 to 2016). Library preparation employed 5' RACE. Instrument on record: Illumina HiSeq 2000. The public reads were reprocessed in TCRdb via fastp at Q25 and MiXCR, keeping in-frame beta chains. Merged by CDR3 protein, the rows form single entries marked with the most common genes and DNA. Counted in this sample were fewer than 500,000 distinct CDR3 sequences; roughly an eighth of them appeared once. Of the sample, 0.98% is held by the ten largest clones. The data also belong to a second study, concerning yellow fever vaccine responses in identical twins.

The sequencing input was CD4+ T cells sorted from blood. These receptors were taken from a woman between 18 and 29 years old in good health.

The rearrangement uses TRBV5-1 and TRBJ2-3; D tentatively fits TRBD1 or TRBD2 (5 bases each). Trimming stripped 0 bases from V and 2 bases from J, with 13 bases between. Germline-derived CDR1 and CDR2 are SGHRS and YFSETQ. CDR3 length: 16 residues. This chain's CDR3 is CASSLGGQGPTDTQYF. CDR3 DNA: TGCGCCAGCAGCTTGGGGGGTCAGGGACCCACAGATACGCAGTATTTT.

The rearrangement joins TRBV7-2 to TRBJ2-5, with D tentatively TRBD1 (7 bases). The CDR3 extends over 16 amino acids. Per germline, CDR1 SGHTA and CDR2 FQGNSA. V was pared by 5 bases and J by 4 bases, with 20 bases between. The CDR3 DNA reads TGTGCCAGCAGCACAAGAAGCAGGGGGGTCGGAGAGACCCAGTACTTC. This sequence encodes CASSTRSRGVGETQYF.

The V call is TRBV7-8, the J call TRBJ2-1, with D possibly TRBD2 on 6 matching bases. Per germline, CDR1 SGHVS and CDR2 FQNEAQ. CDR3 length equals 12 residues. Deletions cut 5 bases from V and 9 bases from J, with 11 bases between. In DNA, the CDR3 is TGTGCCAGCAGCCGCGGAGGGTCTGAGCAGTTCTTC. Translation gives CASSRGGSEQFF.

This chain links TRBV20-1 with TRBJ1-6, with D unclear. This CDR3 is built from 12 residues. Trimming cost V 3 bases and J 4 bases, with 4 bases left between them. Germline CDR1 and CDR2: DFQATT and SNEGSKA (reference sequence). The CDR3 spells CSARVYNSPLHF. CDR3 nucleotides: TGCAGTGCTAGGGTGTATAATTCACCCCTCCACTTT.

This clonotype was counted between two and nine times. The V call is TRBV10-3, the J call TRBJ2-7; D may match TRBD1 or TRBD2 (5 bases each). The V end was cut by 0 bases, the J end by 2 bases, with 11 bases between. The CDR3 is made up of 15 amino acids. Germline V lookup: CDR1 ENHRY, CDR2 SYGVKD. CDR3: CAISESGVAPYEQYF. The CDR3 DNA reads TGTGCCATCAGTGAGTCGGGGGTAGCGCCCTACGAGCAGTACTTC.